This T cell receptor beta chain was found in a study of beta chain features in type 1 diabetes. The authors reverse transcribed all of the isolated RNA, so sequencing captured expressed TCRB transcripts. TCRdb's table, derived via immunoSEQ multiplex PCR, lists solely in-frame clones and lacks some. Among 100,000 to 150,000 clones listed, approximately 10% were seen once. The CDR3 spans 16 residues. V lost 3 bases, J lost 3 bases, and 5 bases stayed unmatched. CDR1 and CDR2 (germline): SGHNT, YYREEE (reference sequence). Study-level results: Shortening that was moderate but significant affected the TCRB CDR3s of Type 1 diabetes patients in all four CD4+ subsets. The study notes PCR might favor shorter templates equally in patients and controls. When VDJ junctions were examined, type 1 diabetes patients showed fewer insertions and more deletions.

For this clone: The antigen is undetermined.

The TCR sequence derives from a man in his thirties or forties with type 1 diabetes. This sequence joins TRBV5-4 and TRBJ2-3, with 12 bases fitting TRBD2. Sequencing was performed on central memory CD4+ T cells from blood. CDR3 amino acids: CASSSGLAGMTDTQYF. CDR3 nucleotide sequence: TGTGCCAGCAGCTCTGGACTAGCGGGGATGACAGATACGCAGTATTTT.